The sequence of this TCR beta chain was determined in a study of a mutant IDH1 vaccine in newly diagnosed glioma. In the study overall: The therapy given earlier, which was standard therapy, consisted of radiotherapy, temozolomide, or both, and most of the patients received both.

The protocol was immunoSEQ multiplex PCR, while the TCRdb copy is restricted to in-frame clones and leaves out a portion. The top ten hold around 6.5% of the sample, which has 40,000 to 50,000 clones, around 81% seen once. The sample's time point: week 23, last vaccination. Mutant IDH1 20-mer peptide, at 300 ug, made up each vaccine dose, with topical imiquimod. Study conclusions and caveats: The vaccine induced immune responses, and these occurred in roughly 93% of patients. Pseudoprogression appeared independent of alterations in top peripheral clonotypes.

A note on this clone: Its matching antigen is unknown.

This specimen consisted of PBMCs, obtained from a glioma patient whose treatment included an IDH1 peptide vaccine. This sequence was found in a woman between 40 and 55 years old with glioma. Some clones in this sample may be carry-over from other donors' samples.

Here the CDR3 reads CASSLGLSGGYTF. The CDR3 DNA reads TGTGCCAGCAGTCTCGGACTATCTGGGGGCTACACCTTC. V gene TRBV7-9 combines with J gene TRBJ1-2; the D is unclear. CDR3 length equals 13 residues. Per germline, CDR1 SEHNR and CDR2 FQNEAQ (reference sequence). The ends were cut back, 6 bases at V and 8 bases at J, with 16 bases in the middle.